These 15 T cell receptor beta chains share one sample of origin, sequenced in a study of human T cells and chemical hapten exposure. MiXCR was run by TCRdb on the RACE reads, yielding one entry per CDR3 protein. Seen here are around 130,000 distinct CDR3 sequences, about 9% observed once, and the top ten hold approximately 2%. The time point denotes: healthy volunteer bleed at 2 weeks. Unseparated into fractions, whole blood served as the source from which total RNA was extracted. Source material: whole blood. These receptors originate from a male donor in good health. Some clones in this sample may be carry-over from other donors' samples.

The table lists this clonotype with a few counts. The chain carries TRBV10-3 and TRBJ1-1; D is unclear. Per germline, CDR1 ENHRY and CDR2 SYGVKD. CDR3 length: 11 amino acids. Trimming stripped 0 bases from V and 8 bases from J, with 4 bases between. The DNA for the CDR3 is TGTGCCATCAGTGAGTCTGAGGAAGCTTTCTTT. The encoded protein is CAISESEEAFF.

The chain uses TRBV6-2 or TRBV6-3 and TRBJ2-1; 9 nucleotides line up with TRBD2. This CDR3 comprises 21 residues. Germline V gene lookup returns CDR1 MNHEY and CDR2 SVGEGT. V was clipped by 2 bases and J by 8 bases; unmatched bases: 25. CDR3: CASSYETSSLLAGLWVDEQFF. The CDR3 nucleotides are TGTGCCAGCAGTTACGAAACCTCGAGCTTGCTAGCGGGGTTGTGGGTCGATGAGCAGTTCTTC.

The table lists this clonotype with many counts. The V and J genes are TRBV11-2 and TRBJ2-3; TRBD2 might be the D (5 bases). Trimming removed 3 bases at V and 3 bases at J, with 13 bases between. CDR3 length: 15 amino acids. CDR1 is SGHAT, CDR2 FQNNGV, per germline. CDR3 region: CASSFGLPPTDTQYF. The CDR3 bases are TGTGCCAGCAGCTTCGGACTCCCACCAACAGATACGCAGTATTTT. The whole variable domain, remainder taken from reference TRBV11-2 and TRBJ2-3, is EAGVAQSPRYKIIEKRQSVAFWCNPISGHATLYWYQQILGQGPKLLIQFQNNGVVDDSQLPKDRFSAERLKGVDSTLKIQPAKLEDSAVYLCASSFGLPPTDTQYFGPGTRLTVL.

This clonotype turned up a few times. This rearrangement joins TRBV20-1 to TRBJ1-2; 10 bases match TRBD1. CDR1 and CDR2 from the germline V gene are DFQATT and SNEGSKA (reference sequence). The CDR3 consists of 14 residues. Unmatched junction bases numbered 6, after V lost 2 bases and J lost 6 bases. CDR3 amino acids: CSARWDRGLDGYTF. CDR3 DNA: TGCAGTGCTAGATGGGACAGGGGATTAGATGGCTACACCTTC.

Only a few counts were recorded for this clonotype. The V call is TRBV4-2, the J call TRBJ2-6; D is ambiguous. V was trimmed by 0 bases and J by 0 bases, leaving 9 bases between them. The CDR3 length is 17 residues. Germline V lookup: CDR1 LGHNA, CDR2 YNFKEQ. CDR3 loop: CASSQDQANSGANVLTF. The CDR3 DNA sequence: TGTGCCAGCAGCCAAGATCAGGCGAACTCTGGGGCCAACGTCCTGACTTTC.

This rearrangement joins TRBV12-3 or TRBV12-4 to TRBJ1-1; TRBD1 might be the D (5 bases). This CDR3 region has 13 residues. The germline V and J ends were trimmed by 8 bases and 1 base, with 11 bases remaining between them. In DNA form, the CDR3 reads TGTGCCAGCGCCTTGACAGCGAACACTGAAGCTTTCTTT. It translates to CASALTANTEAFF.

The CDR3 protein is CASGGGSSSYEQYF. CDR3 DNA: TGTGCCAGCGGAGGGGGGTCGAGCTCCTACGAGCAGTACTTC. The V call is TRBV9, the J call TRBJ2-7, with D possibly being TRBD1 or TRBD2 (6 bases each). This CDR3 comprises 14 residues. Deletions cut 7 bases from V and 0 bases from J, with 14 bases between. Germline V lookup: CDR1 SGDLS, CDR2 YYNGEE.

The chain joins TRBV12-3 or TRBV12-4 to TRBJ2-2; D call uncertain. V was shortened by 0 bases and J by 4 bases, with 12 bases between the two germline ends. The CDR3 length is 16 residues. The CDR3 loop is CASSLALAGSTGELFF. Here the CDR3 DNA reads TGTGCCAGCAGTTTAGCGCTCGCCGGGTCCACCGGGGAGCTGTTTTTT.

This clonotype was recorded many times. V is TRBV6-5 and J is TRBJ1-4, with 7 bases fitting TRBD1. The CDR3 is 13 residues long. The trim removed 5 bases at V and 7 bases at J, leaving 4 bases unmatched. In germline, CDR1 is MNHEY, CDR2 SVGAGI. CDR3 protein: CASSRNRGEKLFF. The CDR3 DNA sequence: TGTGCCAGCAGTCGCAACAGGGGTGAAAAACTGTTTTTT.

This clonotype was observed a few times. The CDR3 bases are TGCGCCAGCAGCTTAGACTGGAACACCGGGGAGCTGTTTTTT. Translation gives CASSLDWNTGELFF. This chain links TRBV5-1 with TRBJ2-2; D is unresolved. The CDR3 spans 14 residues. CDR1 is SGHRS and CDR2 is YFSETQ in the germline V gene. V lost 2 bases, J lost 1 base, and 6 bases lay in between.

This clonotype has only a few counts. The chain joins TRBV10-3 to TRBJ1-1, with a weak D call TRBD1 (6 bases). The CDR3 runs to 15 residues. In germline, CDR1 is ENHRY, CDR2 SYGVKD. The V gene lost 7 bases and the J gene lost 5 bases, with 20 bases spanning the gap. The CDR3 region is CAIIPGWGRSTEAFF. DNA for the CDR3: TGTGCCATCATCCCAGGCTGGGGGCGGAGTACTGAAGCTTTCTTT.

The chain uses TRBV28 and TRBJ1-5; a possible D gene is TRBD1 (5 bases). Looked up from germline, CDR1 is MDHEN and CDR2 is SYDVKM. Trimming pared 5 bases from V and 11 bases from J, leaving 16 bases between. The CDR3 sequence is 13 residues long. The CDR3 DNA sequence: TGTGCCAGCAGTCCCCCGGGGGTAGGGGCCCAGCATTTT. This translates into CASSPPGVGAQHF.

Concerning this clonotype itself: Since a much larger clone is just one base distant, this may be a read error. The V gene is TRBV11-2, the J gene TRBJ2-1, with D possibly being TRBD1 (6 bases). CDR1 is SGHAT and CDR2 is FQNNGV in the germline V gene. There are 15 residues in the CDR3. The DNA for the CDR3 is TGTGTCAGCAGCTTGGGACAACTAGTATACAATGAGCAGTTCTTC. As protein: CVSSLGQLVYNEQFF.

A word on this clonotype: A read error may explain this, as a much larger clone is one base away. The DNA of the CDR3 is TGCGCCATCAGCCAAGATGATGGGGAATTCAACACTGAAGCTTTCTTT. This codes for CAISQDDGEFNTEAFF. The gene calls are TRBV4-3 and TRBJ1-1; D is unclear. Germline V gene sequence: CDR1 LGHNA, CDR2 YSLEER. The CDR3 spans 16 residues.

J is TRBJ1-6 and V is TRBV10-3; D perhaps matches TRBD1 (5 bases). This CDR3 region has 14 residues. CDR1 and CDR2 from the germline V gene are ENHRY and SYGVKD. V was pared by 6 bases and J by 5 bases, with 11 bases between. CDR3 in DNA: TGTGCCATCAGGGGGACGCAAGATAATTCACCCCTCCACTTT. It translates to CAIRGTQDNSPLHF.